The 23 T cell receptor beta chains below come from one sample, sequenced in a study of OX40 agonist ivuxolimab in advanced cancers. Only in-frame clones appear in the TCRdb table, and some are missing; sequencing was by immunoSEQ multiplex PCR. The sample includes fewer than 55,000 clones, 87% of them seen just once. The sequenced sample was CD4+ or CD8+ T cells sorted from blood, obtained in a trial of the OX40 agonist ivuxolimab. All receptors derive from an adult with an advanced solid tumor such as melanoma, head and neck, liver or kidney cancer.

This clone occurred once. The chain joins TRBV27 to TRBJ2-3; D uncertain. V dropped 2 bases and J dropped 6 bases, with 9 bases sitting between them. The CDR3 is made up of 13 amino acids. From germline, CDR1 is MNHEY and CDR2 SMNVEV (reference sequence). Here the CDR3 DNA reads TGTGCCAGCAGTTTAGCGTCGGACGATACGCAGTATTTT. Residues: CASSLASDDTQYF.

This clone was recorded once. V usage is TRBV2 and J usage is TRBJ2-7; a possible D gene is TRBD1 (6 bases). Germline-derived CDR1 and CDR2 are SNHLY and FYNNEI. The CDR3 loop spans 16 amino acids. V lost 0 bases to trimming and J lost 0 bases, with 12 bases between them. DNA for the CDR3: TGTGCCAGCAGTGAAGCCGACAGGAAAGTCTCCTACGAGCAGTACTTC. Its protein is CASSEADRKVSYEQYF.

The genes are TRBV19 and TRBJ2-2, with a weak D call TRBD1 (6 bases). Trimming removed 5 bases at V and 7 bases at J, with 14 bases between. Germline-derived CDR1 and CDR2 are LNHDA and SQIVND (reference sequence). There are 14 residues in the CDR3. The DNA for the CDR3 is TGTGCCAGTAGTCCCACTAGGGGACACGGGGAGCTGTTTTTT. Its protein product is CASSPTRGHGELFF.

The chain joins TRBV4-3 to TRBJ2-3; D is possibly TRBD2 (6 bases). From germline, CDR1 is LGHNA and CDR2 YSLEER. Trimming left V 1 base short and J 2 bases short, with 7 bases between. CDR3 length: 14 residues. CDR3 sequence reads: CASSQGLVTDTQYF. The DNA for the CDR3 is TGCGCCAGCAGCCAAGGACTAGTCACAGATACGCAGTATTTT.

V and J are TRBV19 and TRBJ1-1, with 8 nucleotides matching TRBD1. V lost 8 bases and J lost 5; bases outside the gene matches: 7. Germline lookup yields CDR1 LNHDA and CDR2 SQIVND (reference sequence). The CDR3 totals 13 residues. DNA of the CDR3: TGTGCCAGTGGCCAGGGGGCTTATACTGAAGCTTTCTTT. It translates to CASGQGAYTEAFF.

The chain recombines TRBV2 with TRBJ1-3; 10 bases agree with TRBD1. The CDR3 length is 15 residues. V lost 5 bases, J lost 2 bases, and 3 bases stayed unmatched. CDR1 SNHLY and CDR2 FYNNEI come from the germline V gene. In DNA form, the CDR3 reads TGTGCCAGCAGTAGAGACAGGGGGCCTGGAAACACCATATATTTT. This sequence encodes CASSRDRGPGNTIYF.

This chain links TRBV6-4 with TRBJ2-3, with 7 bases identical to TRBD2. The CDR3 extends over 14 amino acids. The germline V gene has CDR1 MRHNA and CDR2 SNTAGT. V lost 4 bases to trimming and J lost 1 base; unmatched junction nucleotides: 2. Written as DNA, the CDR3 is TGTGCCAGCAGTGCGAGCGGGGGCACAGATACGCAGTATTTT. This encodes CASSASGGTDTQYF.

V usage is TRBV23-1 and J usage is TRBJ2-7; no definite D call. TRBV23-1 is annotated as an ORF whose role is uncertain. The CDR3 spans 17 residues. The V end was cut by 4 bases, the J end by 0 bases, with 19 bases between. The CDR3 DNA follows: TGCGCCAGCAGTCCGCCGGTAAGGACCAACAGCTCCTACGAGCAGTACTTC. Its protein is CASSPPVRTNSSYEQYF.

This clone has only one observation. The chain links TRBV30 to TRBJ2-1, with D hard to call. Germline V gene sequence: CDR1 GTSNPN, CDR2 SVGIG (reference sequence). The CDR3 extends over 13 amino acids. Trimming pared 4 bases from V and 2 bases from J, leaving 9 bases between. The CDR3 sequence is CAWIGRTYNEQFF. CDR3 nucleotides: TGTGCCTGGATTGGGCGAACCTACAATGAGCAGTTCTTC.

CDR3 protein: CASSPWFSGEQYF. As DNA, the CDR3 is TGTGCCAGCAGCCCTTGGTTCAGTGGGGAGCAGTACTTC. This sequence joins TRBV9 and TRBJ2-7; D uncertain. V lost 4 bases and J lost 7, with 15 bases in between. Germline V gene data show CDR1 as SGDLS and CDR2 as YYNGEE. The CDR3 extends over 13 amino acids. Filled out from reference TRBV9 and TRBJ2-7, the complete variable domain reads DSGVTQTPKHLITATGQRVTLRCSPRSGDLSVYWYQQSLDQGLQFLIQYYNGEERAKGNILERFSAQQFPDLHSELNLSSLELGDSALYFCASSPWFSGEQYFGPGTRLTVT.

The sample holds one count of this clone. This rearrangement joins TRBV7-6 to TRBJ2-5, with unresolved D. V dropped 2 bases and J dropped 5 bases, with 6 bases sitting between them. Germline V lookup: CDR1 SGHVS, CDR2 FNYEAQ. The CDR3 totals 12 residues. The CDR3 DNA reads as TGTGCCAGCAGCTTAAATTCGGAGACCCAGTACTTC. It codes for CASSLNSETQYF. Full variable domain (outside the CDR3, taken from reference TRBV7-6 and TRBJ2-5): GAGVSQSPRYKVTKRGQDVALRCDPISGHVSLYWYRQALGQGPEFLTYFNYEAQQDKSGLPNDRFSAERPEGSISTLTIQRTEQRDSAMYRCASSLNSETQYFGPGTRLLVL.

The genes are TRBV5-6 and TRBJ2-3; 8 bases map to TRBD1. The CDR3 has 15 residues. Trimming took 5 bases from V and 6 from J; bases not matched to a gene: 11. The germline V gene encodes CDR1 SGHDT and CDR2 YYEEEE. DNA of the CDR3: TGTGCCAGCAGTCTAACCCGGACAGGGTGGGATACGCAGTATTTT. Amino acids: CASSLTRTGWDTQYF.

The genes are TRBV9 and TRBJ2-7, with D unresolved. Trimming left V 0 bases short and J 1 base short, with 11 bases between. CDR1 and CDR2 from the germline V gene are SGDLS and YYNGEE. The CDR3 extends over 15 amino acids. The chain's CDR3 is CASSVEASPSYEQYF. DNA for the CDR3: TGTGCCAGCAGCGTAGAGGCCAGCCCATCCTACGAGCAGTACTTC.

This clone was detected a few times. The chain employs TRBV7-9 and TRBJ2-7; D not resolved. V dropped 5 bases and J dropped 3 bases, with 8 bases sitting between them. Germline CDR1 and CDR2: SEHNR and FQNEAQ (reference sequence). The CDR3 contains 12 residues. Written as DNA, the CDR3 is TGTGCCAGCAGCGCGGCGGTCTACGAGCAGTACTTC. Its translation is CASSAAVYEQYF.

The genes are TRBV15 and TRBJ2-3; 9 nucleotides line up with TRBD2. This CDR3 comprises 15 residues. Germline-derived CDR1 and CDR2 are LNHNV and YYDKDF (reference sequence). Trimming removed 3 bases from V and 4 bases from J; junction bases left unmatched: 5. The CDR3 DNA sequence: TGTGCCACCAGCAGCCGAGGCGGGGGGGCAGATACGCAGTATTTT. Amino acids: CATSSRGGGADTQYF.

This clone came up a few times. The chain uses TRBV18 and TRBJ2-5, with 7 bases lining up with TRBD2. Germline CDR1 reads KGHSH; CDR2 reads LQKENI. Trimming removed 6 bases from V and 5 bases from J; junction bases left unmatched: 9. CDR3 length equals 14 residues. As DNA, the CDR3 is TGTGCCAGCTCCCTACGGGAGGTTAGGGAGACCCAGTACTTC. Residues: CASSLREVRETQYF.

The chain links TRBV9 to TRBJ1-5; the D is unclear. CDR1 is SGDLS, CDR2 YYNGEE, per germline. Trimming removed 3 bases at V and 9 bases at J, with 13 bases between. This CDR3 is 13 amino acids long. The CDR3 DNA reads TGTGCCAGCAGCGAATTTTATGGAATGCCCCAGCATTTT. It codes for CASSEFYGMPQHF. Full variable domain (remainder filled in from reference TRBV9 and TRBJ1-5): DSGVTQTPKHLITATGQRVTLRCSPRSGDLSVYWYQQSLDQGLQFLIQYYNGEERAKGNILERFSAQQFPDLHSELNLSSLELGDSALYFCASSEFYGMPQHFGDGTRLSIL.

J is TRBJ2-7 and V is TRBV6-1; unclear D gene. Germline V gives CDR1 MNHNS, CDR2 SASEGT. CDR3 length equals 14 residues. V lost 6 bases, J lost 0 bases, and 12 bases lay in between. As DNA, the CDR3 is TGTGCCAGCAGCAGTGTGACCCCCTCCTACGAGCAGTACTTC. Translation: CASSSVTPSYEQYF.

This chain uses TRBV27 with TRBJ1-6; D call uncertain. V lost 1 base and J lost 0, with 7 bases in between. The CDR3 consists of 16 residues. CDR1 and CDR2 from the germline V gene are MNHEY and SMNVEV (reference sequence). In nucleotides, the CDR3 is TGTGCCAGCAGTTTATTGTACAGCTCCTATAATTCACCCCTCCACTTT. It translates to CASSLLYSSYNSPLHF.

The V and J genes are TRBV7-9 and TRBJ2-5; D is unclear. This CDR3 is built from 13 residues. V was cut by 4 bases and J by 3 bases, with 9 bases left in between. CDR1 is SEHNR and CDR2 is FQNEAQ in the germline V gene (reference sequence). CDR3 sequence reads: CASSWMAEETQYF. CDR3 nucleotide sequence: TGTGCCAGCAGCTGGATGGCAGAAGAGACCCAGTACTTC. Based on the CDR3 plus reference TRBV7-9 and TRBJ2-5, the full variable domain is DTGVSQNPRHKITKRGQNVTFRCDPISEHNRLYWYRQTLGQGPEFLTYFQNEAQLEKSRLLSDRFSAERPKGSFSTLEIQRTEQGDSAMYLCASSWMAEETQYFGPGTRLLVL.

The chain couples TRBV19 to TRBJ2-7, with TRBD1 matching 7 bases. The CDR3 spans 14 residues. Germline CDR1 reads LNHDA; CDR2 reads SQIVND (reference sequence). V gave up 5 bases and J gave up 0 bases; unmatched junction bases: 4. DNA of the CDR3: TGTGCCAGTAGTCCCAGGGACAGCTCCTACGAGCAGTACTTC. Translation: CASSPRDSSYEQYF.

V and J are TRBV10-3 and TRBJ1-1, with 9 bases aligning to TRBD1. The CDR3 loop spans 18 amino acids. Trimming at V came to 4 bases and at J to 0 bases, leaving 12 bases not matched to a gene. Looked up from germline, CDR1 is ENHRY and CDR2 is SYGVKD. CDR3 nucleotides: TGTGCCATCAGTGCAATATCCGGGACAGGGTATATGAACACTGAAGCTTTCTTT. Its protein product is CAISAISGTGYMNTEAFF.

CDR3 region: CASSPRGPYEQYF. CDR3 sequence (DNA): TGTGCCAGCAGTCCCAGGGGGCCCTACGAGCAGTACTTC. This sequence joins TRBV6-5 and TRBJ2-7, with 8 nucleotides matching TRBD1. Germline CDR1 is MNHEY and CDR2 is SVGAGI. V was clipped by 5 bases and J by 2 bases; unmatched bases: 2. There are 13 residues in the CDR3.